Shown below are 16 T cell receptor beta chains from a single sample sequenced in a study of tumor and adjacent non-tumor tissue in lung cancer. No cell sorting was done before RNA was extracted from the tissue. TCRbeta libraries were built with three rounds of nested PCR, modified from ARM-PCR. A single record per CDR3 protein comes from TCRdb applying MiXCR to the multiplex PCR reads. The data contain 69,000 or so distinct CDR3 sequences, roughly 73% of them singletons. The sample was lung tumor tissue. These receptors were obtained from a man aged 55 to 70 with non-small cell lung cancer.

As concerns this clonotype: A much larger clone differs from this one at a single base, so this may be a read error. The chain couples TRBV7-8 to TRBJ1-6; 8 bases fit TRBD1. Germline V gives CDR1 SGHVS, CDR2 FQNEAQ. The CDR3 covers 14 residues. J gave up 9 bases and V 7 bases, and 8 bases lay outside the gene matches. The CDR3 coding sequence is TGTGCCAGCACAGCGACAGGGGACCGTTCACCCCTCCACTTT. Translating gives CASTATGDRSPLHF.

Notes on this clonotype: Compared with germline, one end of the junction differs, possibly owing to a read error. The rearrangement joins TRBV6-5 to TRBJ2-7; 7 nucleotides line up with TRBD2. Germline assignment: CDR1 MNHEY and CDR2 SVGAGI. The CDR3 covers 15 residues. Here the CDR3 DNA reads TGTGCCAGCAGTTACTCAGGGCGGGAGACGGCCGATCAGTGCTTC. Translated: CASSYSGRETADQCF.

Turning to this clonotype: At one of its ends the junction is not consistent with the germline gene, which may arise from a read error. The genes are TRBV6-1 and TRBJ1-5; no definite D call. CDR3 size: 15 residues. Germline V gives CDR1 MNHNS, CDR2 SASEGT. CDR3 DNA: TGTGCAAGCAGTGAATCGGAGGAAGTAAGTCAGCCCCAGCATTTT. Protein: CASSESEEVSQPQHF.

Concerning this clonotype itself: It may be a read error: a sequence one base away is much more abundant. The chain uses TRBV6-1 and TRBJ2-6; 7 bases map to TRBD2. The CDR3 has 16 amino acids. Germline CDR1 reads MNHNS; CDR2 reads SASEGT. CDR3 protein: CASTRGGEAGASVLTF. CDR3 DNA sequence: TGTGCCAGCACCCGTGGGGGGGAGGCTGGGGCCAGCGTCCTGACTTTC.

CDR3 coding DNA: TGCAGCGTTGAGGTACTACAAGAGACCCAGTACTTC. This translates into CSVEVLQETQYF. V is TRBV29-1 and J is TRBJ2-5; D remains unclear. The germline gives CDR1 SQVTM, CDR2 ANQGSEA. This CDR3 is 12 amino acids long. The germline V and J ends were trimmed by 3 bases and 2 bases, with 7 bases remaining between them.

As regards this clonotype: This CDR3 fails to terminate in the conserved phenylalanine or tryptophan, so it likely reflects a read error. The DNA of the CDR3 is TGTGCCAGCAGTTCAGGGACAGTGGGCTACAATGAGCAGTTCTTA. This codes for CASSSGTVGYNEQFL. This chain joins TRBV6-6 and TRBJ2-1, with 7 bases identical to TRBD1. Losses at the gene ends were 4 bases for V and 3 bases for J; bases not matched to a gene: 6. This CDR3 is built from 15 residues. Germline V CDR1 and CDR2: MNHNY, SVGAGI (reference sequence).

For this clonotype: Germline and junction disagree at one end, which may indicate a read error. V gene TRBV29-1 combines with J gene TRBJ2-4; TRBD1 or TRBD2 may be the D gene (5 bases each). The CDR3 sequence is 14 residues long. Germline V gene lookup returns CDR1 SQVTM and CDR2 ANQGSEA. CDR3 DNA: TGCAGCGTTGAGCCGACGGGTTGGGGGATCATTCAGTGCTTC. Its protein product is CSVEPTGWGIIQCF.

As regards this clonotype: A read error is likely, as this CDR3 ends without the conserved phenylalanine or tryptophan. Because the CDR3's place on the DNA is in doubt, the DNA is left out and the CDR3 is given as listed by TCRdb. This chain connects TRBV20-1 to TRBJ2-2; TRBD2 is taken as the D call from the table, unchecked against the DNA. The CDR3 extends over 14 residues, inclusive of both ends. The V gene's germline CDR1 is DFQATT and CDR2 SNEGSKA (reference sequence). The CDR3: CSAREGGNTGELLY.

Turning to this clonotype: Its ends do not fully match the called genes, so a read error is possible. CDR3 DNA sequence: TGTGCCATCAGTGACTTATCGAGCAATGAGCAGTTATTC. Encoded protein: CAISDLSSNEQLF. This sequence joins TRBV10-3 and TRBJ2-1, with D unclear. The CDR3 has 13 residues. Germline V gene lookup returns CDR1 ENHRY and CDR2 SYGVKD.

As regards this clonotype: A read error may produce the germline difference seen at one junction end. The chain links TRBV20-1 to TRBJ1-1, with D possibly being TRBD1 (5 bases). The CDR3 contains 15 residues. Looked up from germline, CDR1 is DFQATT and CDR2 is SNEGSKA (reference sequence). CDR3 sequence (DNA): TGCAGTGCCTACAGCGCCGAGGGGATGAACACTGAAGGTTTCTTT. Its translation is CSAYSAEGMNTEGFF.

Comment on this clonotype: This CDR3 fails to terminate in the conserved phenylalanine or tryptophan, so it likely reflects a read error. The chain combines TRBV11-1 with TRBJ2-2, with D perhaps TRBD2 (6 bases). CDR3 length: 14 amino acids. Germline V gene data show CDR1 as SGHAT and CDR2 as FQDESV (reference sequence). The V gene lost 4 bases and the J gene lost 4 bases, with 10 bases spanning the gap. The CDR3 sequence: CASSYISGTGELFI. CDR3 bases: TGTGCCAGCAGCTATATTAGCGGCACCGGGGAGCTGTTTATT.

The V call is TRBV20-1, the J call TRBJ2-7, with D possibly matching TRBD1 (5 bases). Trimming took 4 bases from V and 6 from J, leaving 13 bases between them. The CDR3 has 12 amino acids. Germline CDR1 and CDR2: DFQATT and SNEGSKA (reference sequence). CDR3 sequence reads: CSATIGAGEQYF. CDR3 nucleotide sequence: TGCAGTGCTACCATAGGGGCCGGCGAGCAGTACTTC.

About this clonotype: The junction does not match germline at one end; this may be a read error. The chain recombines TRBV20-1 with TRBJ2-3; TRBD2 aligns across 8 bases. Per germline, CDR1 DFQATT and CDR2 SNEGSKA (reference sequence). The CDR3 loop spans 16 amino acids. The CDR3 coding sequence is TGCAATGCTTCCCATTATTCCTGGCGGGAGGAAATTATGCAGTATTTT. This gives the protein CNASHYSWREEIMQYF.

For this clonotype: A read error may explain this, as a much larger clone is one base away. The J gene is TRBJ2-5, the V gene TRBV28; 7 bases are a match to TRBD2. This CDR3 has 14 amino acids. The V gene's germline CDR1 is MDHEN and CDR2 SYDVKM. The CDR3 DNA is TGTGCCAGCAGTTGGGGGGGTCTACGGGGGACCCAGCACTTC. Its protein is CASSWGGLRGTQHF.

A word on this clonotype: This could be a read error, since a much larger clone is one nucleotide away. This chain joins TRBV28 and TRBJ2-3; possibly TRBD2 for D (6 bases). Germline V gene lookup returns CDR1 MDHEN and CDR2 SYDVKM. The CDR3 loop spans 15 amino acids. V shed 6 bases and J shed 2 bases, with 15 bases lying between them. The CDR3 protein is CASSLGGNYTDTQYF. CDR3 nucleotides: TGTGCCAGCAGCCTTGGCGGGAACTACACAGATACGCAGTATTTT.

This clonotype is medium-sized. The chain couples TRBV29-1 to TRBJ2-7; 8 bases fit TRBD2. V was pared by 1 base and J by 4 bases, with 9 bases of the junction left unmatched. Germline V gene data show CDR1 as SQVTM and CDR2 as ANQGSEA. The CDR3 totals 15 residues. The DNA for the CDR3 is TGCAGCGTTGAAGGGGATTTTGGGACTAGTTACGAGCAGTACTTC. This codes for CSVEGDFGTSYEQYF.